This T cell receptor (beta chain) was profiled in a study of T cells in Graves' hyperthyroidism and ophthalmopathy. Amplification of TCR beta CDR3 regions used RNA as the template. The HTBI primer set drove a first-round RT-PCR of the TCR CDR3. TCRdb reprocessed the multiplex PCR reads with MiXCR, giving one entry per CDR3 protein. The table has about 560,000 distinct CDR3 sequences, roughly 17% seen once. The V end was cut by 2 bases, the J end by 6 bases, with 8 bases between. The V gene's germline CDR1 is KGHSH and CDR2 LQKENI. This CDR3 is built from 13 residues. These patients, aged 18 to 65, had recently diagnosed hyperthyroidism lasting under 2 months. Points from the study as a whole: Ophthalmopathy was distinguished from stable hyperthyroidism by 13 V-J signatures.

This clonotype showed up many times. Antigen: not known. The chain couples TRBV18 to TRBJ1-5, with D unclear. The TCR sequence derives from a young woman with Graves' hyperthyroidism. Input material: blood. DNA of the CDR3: TGTGCCAGCTCACCAGGGTCGGCTCAGCCCCAGCATTTT. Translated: CASSPGSAQPQHF.